This T cell receptor (beta chain) was retrieved from a study of T-cell reconstitution after alpha-beta-depleted transplantation in children. Broader study findings: One year after transplant, T-cell counts and diversity came mostly from newly produced T cells. The origin of alpha-beta T cells about two months after transplant was reportedly several hundred expanded graft clones. The high TCRbeta diversity at day 60 in some patients came from surviving recipient T cells and thymic progenitors.

In the case of this clonotype: The antigen remains unidentified.

Trimming cost V 7 bases and J 0 bases, with 9 bases left between them. Germline V gene sequence: CDR1 ENHRY, CDR2 SYGVKD. This CDR3 is built from 13 residues. Unique molecular identifiers were incorporated during preparation of the TCRbeta library. One entry per CDR3 protein results from TCRdb running MiXCR on the PCR reads. The data hold some 460,000 distinct CDR3 sequences, with 16% observed a single time. The V and J genes are TRBV10-3 and TRBJ1-1, with no clear D. The sequence was collected from a boy younger than two who had a stem cell transplant for Wiskott-Aldrich syndrome, so the T cells may come from the graft donor. Sequencing was performed on PBMCs, mostly from graft donor cells, taken 360 days after TCRalphabeta/CD19-depleted stem cell transplant. The CDR3 nucleotides read TGTGCCATCAAGGAGACGGTGAACACTGAAGCTTTCTTT. Its protein is CAIKETVNTEAFF.